This T cell receptor (beta chain) was sequenced in a study of T cells expressing NK-cell markers. Study at large: TCR beta repertoires came from sorted CD3+CD56+NKG2C+, CD3+CD56+NKG2C- and CD3+CD56-NKG2C+ T cells. Sequencing covered eight donors, seven HCMV-seropositive and one seronegative. General study findings and limits: Dominance of the CD3+CD56-NKG2C+ fraction by these clonotypes also held in a few donors. The study found dominant NKG2C+ clonotypes at about 1.0-7.0% of CD8+ T cells in over 5 donors.

About this clonotype: The antigen is not known.

For each CDR3 protein, TCRdb gives one entry from its re-call of the 5' RACE reads, without DNA. In total, the table holds 300,000 to 500,000 distinct CDR3 sequences. CDR1 SEHNR and CDR2 FQNEAQ come from the germline V gene (reference sequence). The length of the CDR3 is 14 residues. The chain employs TRBV7-9 and TRBJ2-2. Material: blood T cells: a sorted CD56 or NKG2C T cell subset, CD4+ or CD8+ T cells, or bulk PBMC T cells (not recorded which). The receptor's source is a woman in her 50s in good health. CDR3 in amino acids: CASIAWGVTGELFF.